This passage covers 21 T cell receptor beta chains from one sample sequenced in a study of T cell repertoires in cytomegalovirus infection. What these receptors recognize is not known. TCRdb used MiXCR to reprocess the reads, holding one entry per CDR3 protein. The table has 250,000 to 300,000 distinct CDR3 sequences, around 20% seen once. Sequences were derived from cultured PBMCs, sampled from culture after CMV antigen stimulation. All receptors come from a human donor in good health (CMV status not recorded). Some clones in this sample may be carry-over from other donors' samples.

This clonotype was detected only a few times. The chain employs TRBV7-9 and TRBJ2-1, with D perhaps matching TRBD1 or TRBD2 (5 bases each). Looked up from germline, CDR1 is SEHNR and CDR2 is FQNEAQ (reference sequence). Trimming took off 6 bases at V and 7 bases at J, with 13 bases between the two ends. This CDR3 has 13 amino acids. The CDR3 protein is CASRERDVNEQFF. The CDR3 coding sequence is TGTGCCAGCAGGGAAAGGGACGTAAATGAGCAGTTCTTC.

This clonotype was picked up many times. V gene TRBV7-3 combines with J gene TRBJ2-7; TRBD1 matches 10 bases. V was pared by 5 bases and J by 5 bases, with 6 bases of the junction left unmatched. Germline values: CDR1 SGHTA, CDR2 FQGTGA. The CDR3 contains 14 residues. The CDR3 loop reads CASSQLGTGDEQYF. The CDR3 DNA reads as TGTGCCAGCAGCCAACTCGGGACAGGGGACGAGCAGTACTTC.

Ten or more counts support this clonotype. The chain employs TRBV5-6 and TRBJ1-1, with 9 bases lining up with TRBD1. Per the germline V gene, CDR1 is SGHDT and CDR2 is YYEEEE. The CDR3 spans 17 residues. V was pared by 4 bases and J by 4 bases, with 14 bases of the junction left unmatched. The CDR3 spells CASSKVQGQGYGTEAFF. The CDR3 coding sequence is TGTGCCAGCAGCAAGGTTCAGGGACAGGGATATGGCACTGAAGCTTTCTTT.

This clonotype showed up just once. CDR3 loop: CASSPSRGPEKLFF. In DNA, the CDR3 is TGTGCCAGCTCACCAAGCCGGGGGCCCGAAAAACTGTTTTTT. The genes are TRBV18 and TRBJ1-4, with a weak D call TRBD1 (6 bases). CDR3 size: 14 residues. The germline gives CDR1 KGHSH, CDR2 LQKENI. The V and J ends lost 2 bases and 8 bases respectively, with 12 bases between them. Together with reference TRBV18 and TRBJ1-4, the CDR3 gives the full variable domain: NAGVMQNPRHLVRRRGQEARLRCSPMKGHSHVYWYRQLPEEGLKFMVYLQKENIIDESGMPKERFSAEFPKEGPSILRIQQVVRGDSAAYFCASSPSRGPEKLFFGSGTQLSVL.

This chain joins TRBV19 and TRBJ2-1; D tentatively reads TRBD1 or TRBD2 (5 bases each). Trimming stripped 3 bases from V and 0 bases from J, with 12 bases between. Germline CDR1 reads LNHDA; CDR2 reads SQIVND (reference sequence). The CDR3 runs to 16 residues. The CDR3 DNA sequence: TGTGCCAGTAGTATCGGGGCAGGGAGCTCCTACAATGAGCAGTTCTTC. Its translation: CASSIGAGSSYNEQFF.

This clonotype turned up a few times. The V and J genes are TRBV2 and TRBJ1-2, with a tentative D call TRBD1 (5 bases). Trimming took off 6 bases at V and 1 base at J, with 12 bases between the two ends. The CDR3 is made up of 14 amino acids. Germline loops: CDR1 SNHLY, CDR2 FYNNEI. The CDR3 nucleotides are TGTGCCAGCAGATCGACAGTCAATAACTATGGCTACACCTTC. Its translation: CASRSTVNNYGYTF.

This clonotype was recorded at least ten times. J is TRBJ1-1 and V is TRBV7-2; D is uncertain. V was clipped by 1 base and J by 0 bases, with 9 bases between them. Germline CDR1 is SGHTA and CDR2 is FQGNSA. The CDR3 is 15 amino acids. The CDR3 bases are TGTGCCAGCAGCTTAGTGCGACAAGTGAACACTGAAGCTTTCTTT. Its translation: CASSLVRQVNTEAFF.

The V call is TRBV12-3 or TRBV12-4, the J call TRBJ1-1; 8 bases line up with TRBD1. The CDR3 totals 13 residues. V was clipped by 6 bases and J by 5 bases; unmatched bases: 5. CDR3: CASSTGTGTEAFF. CDR3 nucleotides: TGTGCCAGCAGCACCGGGACAGGAACTGAAGCTTTCTTT.

The chain combines TRBV4-1 with TRBJ2-1; D possibly corresponds to TRBD2 (6 bases). The germline CDR1 and CDR2 sequences are MGHRA and YSYEKL. The CDR3 sequence is 14 residues long. V was trimmed by 4 bases and J by 4 bases, leaving 11 bases between them. The CDR3 DNA reads TGCGCCAGCAGCCCCCCGGGACTTTACAATGAGCAGTTCTTC. Protein product: CASSPPGLYNEQFF.

In the case of this clonotype: Given a much more abundant clone one base away, this may be a read error. Given the absence of the conserved phenylalanine or tryptophan at the CDR3 end, a read error is likely. This sequence joins TRBV4-1 and TRBJ2-7; 7 bases map to TRBD1. From germline, CDR1 is MGHRA and CDR2 YSYEKL. V lost 4 bases to trimming and J lost 1 base; unmatched junction nucleotides: 7. The CDR3 covers 15 residues. This CDR3 is CASSPRTGLSYEQYL. The CDR3 DNA reads TGCGCCAGCAGCCCCCGGACAGGATTATCCTACGAGCAGTACCTC.

V gene TRBV28 combines with J gene TRBJ1-1; D gene uncertain. V shed 3 bases and J shed 6 bases, with 11 bases lying between them. The CDR3 sequence is 13 residues long. The germline gives CDR1 MDHEN, CDR2 SYDVKM. The CDR3 nucleotides read TGTGCCAGCAGTTTCGGACCCGAGGCTGAAGCTTTCTTT. Translating it yields CASSFGPEAEAFF.

The genes are TRBV28 and TRBJ1-2; D remains ambiguous. Germline CDR1 is MDHEN and CDR2 is SYDVKM. This CDR3 comprises 13 residues. The V end was cut by 8 bases, the J end by 5 bases, with 15 bases between. The CDR3 sequence: CASVRRNSYGYTF. DNA of the CDR3: TGTGCCAGCGTACGGCGGAATTCTTATGGCTACACCTTC.

V and J are TRBV6-2 or TRBV6-3 and TRBJ2-7, with D possibly being TRBD2 (6 bases). The germline gives CDR1 MNHEY, CDR2 SVGEGT. The V end lost 4 bases, the J end lost 2 bases, and 9 bases lay between the germline ends. The CDR3 sequence is 13 residues long. The CDR3 sequence is CASSLGLTYEQYV. CDR3 DNA: TGTGCCAGCAGTTTGGGACTTACCTACGAGCAGTACGTC.

The V and J genes are TRBV4-1 and TRBJ2-3; D unclear. The CDR3 totals 14 residues. CDR1 and CDR2 (germline): MGHRA, YSYEKL. V was pared by 1 base and J by 6 bases, with 11 bases between. The CDR3 bases are TGCGCCAGCAGCCAAGTACTTTCAGTGGATACGCAGTATTTT. It yields the protein CASSQVLSVDTQYF.

This clonotype was detected only a few times. The rearrangement joins TRBV5-6 to TRBJ2-3; unclear D gene. This CDR3 comprises 13 residues. V was shortened by 2 bases and J by 3 bases, with 7 bases between the two germline ends. Germline values: CDR1 SGHDT, CDR2 YYEEEE. CDR3 in amino acids: CASSLPITDTQYF. The CDR3 nucleotides read TGTGCCAGCAGCTTACCCATTACAGATACGCAGTATTTT.

The chain joins TRBV6-2 or TRBV6-3 to TRBJ1-5; no clear D. The CDR3 runs 14 residues. Germline loops: CDR1 MNHEY, CDR2 SVGEGT. Trimming pared 3 bases from V and 2 bases from J, leaving 8 bases between. The CDR3 protein is CASSYSAGNQPQHF. Here the CDR3 DNA reads TGTGCCAGCAGTTATAGTGCGGGCAATCAGCCCCAGCATTTT.

This clonotype was counted only a few times. The chain uses TRBV29-1 and TRBJ1-2; weak D call: TRBD1 (6 bases). Looked up from germline, CDR1 is SQVTM and CDR2 is ANQGSEA. V lost 0 bases to trimming and J lost 4 bases, with 12 bases between them. The CDR3 loop spans 14 amino acids. The CDR3 loop is CSVEDEGDIYGYTF. CDR3 nucleotide sequence: TGCAGCGTTGAAGATGAGGGGGACATCTATGGCTACACCTTC. The full variable domain, completed using reference TRBV29-1 and TRBJ1-2, is SAVISQKPSRDICQRGTSLTIQCQVDSQVTMMFWYRQQPGQSLTLIATANQGSEATYESGFVIDKFPISRPNLTFSTLTVSNMSPEDSSIYLCSVEDEGDIYGYTFGSGTRLTVV.

The chain is built from TRBV2 and TRBJ1-1; weak D call: TRBD1 (6 bases). V shed 3 bases and J shed 5 bases, with 13 bases lying between them. The germline gives CDR1 SNHLY, CDR2 FYNNEI. The CDR3 sequence is 14 residues long. In DNA, the CDR3 is TGTGCCAGCAGTGAGGGGGGCCTGGGAACTGAAGCTTTCTTT. Residues: CASSEGGLGTEAFF.

This clonotype has a handful of counts. The CDR3 region has the DNA TGCAGCGCGACGGGACTAGCGGGAGCAAGCGGGGAGCTGTTTTTT. It yields the protein CSATGLAGASGELFF. The rearrangement joins TRBV29-1 to TRBJ2-2, with 14 positions matching TRBD2. V lost 7 bases, J lost 7 bases, and 8 bases stayed unmatched. This CDR3 is built from 15 residues. Germline V gives CDR1 SQVTM, CDR2 ANQGSEA.

With regard to this clonotype: A much more abundant neighbour one base away suggests this may be a read error. This chain uses TRBV26 with TRBJ2-5; the tabulated D call, TRBD1, remains unverified against the DNA. TRBV26 is noted as a pseudogene. The length of the CDR3 is 13 residues. DNA for the CDR3: TGTGCCAGCAGGCCAGGGGCCAGCGAGACCCAGTACTTC. It is translated as CASRPGASETQYF.

J is TRBJ1-2 and V is TRBV6-4; a weak D match, TRBD1 (5 bases). This CDR3 has 19 residues. The germline gives CDR1 MRHNA, CDR2 SNTAGT. V lost 3 bases and J lost 8, with 31 bases in between. This chain's CDR3 is CASSEPISGTTFGYGGYTF. The CDR3, as DNA: TGTGCCAGCAGTGAGCCAATCTCCGGGACGACATTTGGTTACGGAGGCTACACCTTC.